Shown below are 2 T cell receptor beta chains from a single sample sequenced in a study of shared clonotypes between healthy human individuals. Repertoires were generated with immunoSEQ multiplex PCR, while TCRdb's copy carries only in-frame clones and drops some. The sample consists of 950,000 to 1,300,000 clones, around four fifths of them appearing once. The sequenced material came from memory CD4+ T cells sorted from blood. Subset of the sample: CD45RA-negative fraction. The origin of the receptors is a young man in good health.

The chain carries TRBV6-1 and TRBJ2-5; the D is unclear. The tail of the sequence fits TRBJ2-7 better, so the J call may be wrong. This CDR3 is built from 15 residues. CDR1 is MNHNS and CDR2 is SASEGT in the germline V gene. CDR3 loop: CASSEAGRFVYEQYF. CDR3 in DNA: TGTGCCAGCAGTGAAGCAGGTAGATTCGTCTACGAGCAGTACTTC.

V and J are TRBV13 and TRBJ1-2; D is unresolved. This CDR3 region has 11 residues. From germline, CDR1 is PRHDT and CDR2 FYEKMQ (reference sequence). V lost 5 bases to trimming and J lost 3 bases, with 4 bases between them. The CDR3 loop reads CASSRDYGYTF. The CDR3 DNA is TGTGCCAGCAGCCGGGACTATGGCTACACCTTC.